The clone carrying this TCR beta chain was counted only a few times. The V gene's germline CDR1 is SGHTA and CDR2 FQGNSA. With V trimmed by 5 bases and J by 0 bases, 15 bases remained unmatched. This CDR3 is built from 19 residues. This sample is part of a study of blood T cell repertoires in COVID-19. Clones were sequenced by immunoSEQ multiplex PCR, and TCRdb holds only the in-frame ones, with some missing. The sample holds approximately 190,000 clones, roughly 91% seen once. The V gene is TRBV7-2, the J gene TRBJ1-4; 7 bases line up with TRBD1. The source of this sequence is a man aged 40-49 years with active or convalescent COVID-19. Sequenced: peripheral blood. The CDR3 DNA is TGTGCCAGCAGCCCAGGGACAGCTAAATCCCGTGCAACTAATGAAAAACTGTTTTTT. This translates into CASSPGTAKSRATNEKLFF.